This entry is about one T cell receptor beta chain. Method: immunoSEQ multiplex PCR; TCRdb's copy keeps in-frame clones and lacks some. The table records tens of thousands of clones, about 85% of them present only once. This record comes from a study of blood T cell repertoires in COVID-19. Overall study: From T cells, B-cell-depleted T cells, or PBMCs came the material, which was cDNA or gDNA.

The CDR3 loop spans 14 amino acids. The J segment lost 9 bases and the V segment lost 10 bases, leaving 13 bases of the junction unmatched. Per the germline V gene, CDR1 is ENHRY and CDR2 is SYGVKD. The V call is TRBV10-3, the J call TRBJ1-3; 9 nucleotides line up with TRBD1. The receptor was isolated from a human donor in a cohort sampled during active COVID-19. Input material: peripheral blood. CDR3 amino acids: CATITGTGRGTIYF. The CDR3 DNA sequence: TGTGCCACCATAACCGGGACAGGGAGGGGCACCATATATTTT.